These 31 T cell receptor beta chains originate from one sample sequenced in a study of cytomegalovirus exposure and HLA in healthy donors. The table came from immunoSEQ multiplex PCR; TCRdb's copy has only in-frame clones and leaves some out. The sample yields some 150,000 clones, 87% seen once. Sequencing was done on a sample of PBMCs. The receptors originated from a woman in her thirties in good health and CMV-seronegative.

The chain employs TRBV20-1 and TRBJ1-1, with a tentative D call TRBD1 (5 bases). This CDR3 contains 11 residues. The germline CDR1 and CDR2 sequences are DFQATT and SNEGSKA (reference sequence). V gave up 8 bases and J gave up 4 bases, with 11 bases separating them. CDR3 in amino acids: CSRWGVTEAFF. The CDR3, as DNA: TGCAGTCGATGGGGGGTCACTGAAGCTTTCTTT.

This chain joins TRBV11-2 and TRBJ2-7; TRBD1 agrees at 10 bases. This CDR3 comprises 16 residues. V trimming: 4 bases; J trimming: 0 bases; junction bases outside the gene matches: 6. Germline V gene sequence: CDR1 SGHAT, CDR2 FQNNGV. CDR3 region: CASSSRGDRGSYEQYF. The CDR3, as DNA: TGTGCCAGCAGCTCACGGGGGGACAGGGGCTCCTACGAGCAGTACTTC. The full variable domain, its missing parts supplied by reference TRBV11-2 and TRBJ2-7, is EAGVAQSPRYKIIEKRQSVAFWCNPISGHATLYWYQQILGQGPKLLIQFQNNGVVDDSQLPKDRFSAERLKGVDSTLKIQPAKLEDSAVYLCASSSRGDRGSYEQYFGPGTRLTVT.

This chain links TRBV7-6 with TRBJ1-6, with D possibly matching TRBD1 (5 bases). The CDR3 loop spans 14 amino acids. Per the germline V gene, CDR1 is SGHVS and CDR2 is FNYEAQ. The V end was cut by 7 bases, the J end by 5 bases, with 12 bases between. CDR3 bases: TGTGCCAGCAAGCCGGGCAGGGATAATTCACCCCTCCACTTT. Amino acids: CASKPGRDNSPLHF.

CDR3 bases: TGTGCCAGCAGCTTAGCGTCGGGAGATAATTCACCCCTCCACTTT. Translation: CASSLASGDNSPLHF. The chain links TRBV7-9 to TRBJ1-6; D not certain. The CDR3 has 15 residues. CDR1 SEHNR and CDR2 FQNEAQ come from the germline V gene (reference sequence). Trimming removed 0 bases from V and 5 bases from J, with 8 bases in between. Based on the CDR3 plus reference TRBV7-9 and TRBJ1-6, the full variable domain is DTGVSQNPRHKITKRGQNVTFRCDPISEHNRLYWYRQTLGQGPEFLTYFQNEAQLEKSRLLSDRFSAERPKGSFSTLEIQRTEQGDSAMYLCASSLASGDNSPLHFGNGTRLTVT.

The chain recombines TRBV5-6 with TRBJ1-2; weak D call: TRBD1 (6 bases). V dropped 1 base and J dropped 4 bases, with 14 bases sitting between them. Germline lookup yields CDR1 SGHDT and CDR2 YYEEEE. This CDR3 comprises 15 residues. CDR3 in amino acids: CASSLRTPGVYGYTF. The CDR3 coding sequence is TGTGCCAGCAGCTTGAGGACGCCAGGGGTCTATGGCTACACCTTC.

The CDR3 nucleotides read TGTGCCAGCAGCGTAGACCCGGCCTATAATTCACCCCTCCACTTT. Protein product: CASSVDPAYNSPLHF. This chain links TRBV9 with TRBJ1-6; no clear D. This CDR3 is built from 15 residues. Germline assignment: CDR1 SGDLS and CDR2 YYNGEE. V was shortened by 0 bases and J by 2 bases, with 6 bases between the two germline ends.

The chain combines TRBV11-3 with TRBJ2-1; a weak D match, TRBD2 (6 bases). There are 14 residues in the CDR3. The germline gives CDR1 SGHNT, CDR2 YENEEA. Trimming shortened V by 1 base and J by 6 bases, and 10 bases separated the two germline ends. This CDR3 reads CASSLGRGSNEQFF. CDR3 in DNA: TGTGCCAGCAGCTTAGGGAGGGGTAGCAATGAGCAGTTCTTC.

The genes are TRBV1 and TRBJ2-7; the table assigns TRBD1, which was not confirmed against the DNA. TRBV1 corresponds to a pseudogene. The CDR3 contains 15 residues. CDR3: CTSSQQGTAPYEQYF. Written as DNA, the CDR3 is TGCACCAGCAGCCAACAGGGGACCGCACCCTACGAGCAGTACTTC.

Notes on this clone: The junction differs from germline at one of its ends, possibly a read error. This rearrangement joins TRBV27 to TRBJ2-1; 9 bases map to TRBD1. The CDR3 runs to 12 residues. In germline, CDR1 is MNHEY, CDR2 SMNVEV (reference sequence). For the CDR3, the DNA is TGTGCCAGCAGTTCGGAACCGGGACAGGGCGTCTTC. Amino acids: CASSSEPGQGVF.

This rearrangement joins TRBV29-1 to TRBJ1-3, with a tentative D call TRBD1 (6 bases). CDR1 is SQVTM and CDR2 is ANQGSEA in the germline V gene. The CDR3 contains 13 residues. Trimming cost V 7 bases and J 0 bases, with 10 bases left between them. CDR3 amino acids: CSATGISGNTIYF. The DNA for the CDR3 is TGCAGCGCCACAGGGATCTCTGGAAACACCATATATTTT.

The V call is TRBV7-6, the J call TRBJ2-5; D is undetermined. The germline V and J ends were trimmed by 5 bases and 0 bases, with 4 bases remaining between them. From germline, CDR1 is SGHVS and CDR2 FNYEAQ. The CDR3 runs to 12 residues. The CDR3 protein is CASSQYQETQYF. The CDR3 DNA reads TGTGCCAGCAGCCAGTACCAAGAGACCCAGTACTTC. The whole variable domain, filled in from reference TRBV7-6 and TRBJ2-5, reads GAGVSQSPRYKVTKRGQDVALRCDPISGHVSLYWYRQALGQGPEFLTYFNYEAQQDKSGLPNDRFSAERPEGSISTLTIQRTEQRDSAMYRCASSQYQETQYFGPGTRLLVL.

This chain connects TRBV29-1 to TRBJ2-7; TRBD1 matches 8 bases. V shed 4 bases and J 3 bases; nucleotides not matched to a gene: 5. Germline-derived CDR1 and CDR2 are SQVTM and ANQGSEA. This CDR3 comprises 13 residues. The CDR3 loop is CSVVPTGGYEQYF. The CDR3 region has the DNA TGCAGCGTTGTTCCTACAGGGGGCTACGAGCAGTACTTC.

The chain links TRBV5-4 to TRBJ2-7; 9 bases match TRBD1. J gave up 5 bases and V 0 bases, and 6 bases lay outside the gene matches. The germline V gene encodes CDR1 SGHNT and CDR2 YYREEE (reference sequence). This CDR3 is 15 amino acids long. In nucleotides, the CDR3 is TGTGCCAGCAGCTTGGAAAGGACAGGGGACCACGAGCAGTACTTC. Protein sequence: CASSLERTGDHEQYF.

The chain employs TRBV5-1 and TRBJ2-2; D perhaps matches TRBD2 (5 bases). Germline lookup yields CDR1 SGHRS and CDR2 YFSETQ. The ends were cut back, 4 bases at V and 4 bases at J, with 14 bases in the middle. This CDR3 contains 15 residues. Here the CDR3 DNA reads TGCGCCAGCAGCCTAGCACAGCTGACCACCGGGGAGCTGTTTTTT. This gives the protein CASSLAQLTTGELFF.

V and J are TRBV5-8 and TRBJ2-5; the match to TRBD2 covers 12 bases. The length of the CDR3 is 16 residues. Germline lookup yields CDR1 SGHTS and CDR2 YDEGEE. Trimming took 0 bases from V and 2 from J; bases not matched to a gene: 2. CDR3 sequence (DNA): TGTGCCAGCAGCTTGGGACTAGCGGGGGATCAAGAGACCCAGTACTTC. Residues: CASSLGLAGDQETQYF. Combining the CDR3 with reference TRBV5-8 and TRBJ2-5 gives the whole variable domain EAGVTQSPTHLIKTRGQQATLRCSPISGHTSVYWYQQALGLGLQFLLWYDEGEERNRGNFPPRFSGRQFPNYSSELNVNALELEDSALYLCASSLGLAGDQETQYFGPGTRLLVL.

This CDR3 reads CASSLPQTEAFF. In DNA, the CDR3 is TGTGCCAGCAGCTTACCACAGACTGAAGCTTTCTTT. V usage is TRBV7-8 and J usage is TRBJ1-1; D uncertain. Trimming removed 2 bases from V and 5 bases from J, with 6 bases in between. Germline-derived CDR1 and CDR2 are SGHVS and FQNEAQ. CDR3 length equals 12 residues.

J is TRBJ2-1 and V is TRBV5-1, with 8 bases identical to TRBD2. Germline CDR1 and CDR2: SGHRS and YFSETQ. The CDR3 covers 15 residues. V trimming: 4 bases; J trimming: 4 bases; junction bases outside the gene matches: 7. CDR3 amino acids: CASSLGGAGYNEQFF. The CDR3 nucleotides read TGCGCCAGCAGCCTCGGGGGGGCGGGGTACAATGAGCAGTTCTTC.

The genes are TRBV19 and TRBJ2-7; tentatively, D is TRBD1 (5 bases). The CDR3 totals 13 residues. V was shortened by 2 bases and J by 3 bases, with 8 bases between the two germline ends. Germline V CDR1 and CDR2: LNHDA, SQIVND (reference sequence). The CDR3 bases are TGTGCCAGTAGTATAAACCAGGGCTACGAGCAGTACTTC. This gives the protein CASSINQGYEQYF. Supplemented by reference TRBV19 and TRBJ2-7, the full variable domain reads DGGITQSPKYLFRKEGQNVTLSCEQNLNHDAMYWYRQDPGQGLRLIYYSQIVNDFQKGDIAEGYSVSREKKESFPLTVTSAQKNPTAFYLCASSINQGYEQYFGPGTRLTVT.

This chain links TRBV2 with TRBJ1-1; D is possibly TRBD1 (5 bases). This CDR3 has 15 residues. Germline V gives CDR1 SNHLY, CDR2 FYNNEI. V was shortened by 8 bases and J by 0 bases, with 16 bases between the two germline ends. The CDR3 sequence is CASVKQGPMNTEAFF. As DNA, the CDR3 is TGTGCCAGCGTGAAGCAGGGCCCCATGAACACTGAAGCTTTCTTT.

V is TRBV6-1 and J is TRBJ2-2; no definite D call. CDR3 length: 15 residues. V was clipped by 2 bases and J by 3 bases, with 10 bases between them. CDR1 and CDR2 (germline): MNHNS, SASEGT. CDR3 sequence: CASSESPADTGELFF. As DNA, the CDR3 is TGTGCCAGCAGTGAATCCCCTGCAGACACCGGGGAGCTGTTTTTT.

V gene TRBV29-1 combines with J gene TRBJ2-1; 7 bases align to TRBD2. Per germline, CDR1 SQVTM and CDR2 ANQGSEA. The CDR3 sequence is 12 residues long. V gave up 7 bases and J gave up 0 bases; unmatched junction bases: 0. CDR3 DNA sequence: TGCAGCGGGGGGGGCTCCTACAATGAGCAGTTCTTC. This codes for CSGGGSYNEQFF.

This chain uses TRBV7-8 with TRBJ1-5, with no clear D. The germline V gene has CDR1 SGHVS and CDR2 FQNEAQ. Trimming stripped 0 bases from V and 5 bases from J, with 5 bases between. The CDR3 consists of 13 residues. The CDR3 reads CASSLAGDQPQHF. The CDR3 DNA sequence: TGTGCCAGCAGCTTAGCCGGGGATCAGCCCCAGCATTTT. The full variable domain, rest sourced from reference TRBV7-8 and TRBJ1-5, is GAGVSQSPRYKVAKRGQDVALRCDPISGHVSLFWYQQALGQGPEFLTYFQNEAQLDKSGLPSDRFFAERPEGSVSTLKIQRTQQEDSAVYLCASSLAGDQPQHFGDGTRLSIL.

The chain joins TRBV27 to TRBJ2-3, with a possible D match to TRBD1 (6 bases). The CDR3 covers 13 residues. Trimming removed 5 bases from V and 6 bases from J, with 12 bases in between. Germline CDR1 is MNHEY and CDR2 is SMNVEV (reference sequence). The CDR3 region is CASSPQTGDTQYF. The CDR3, as DNA: TGTGCCAGCAGTCCCCAGACAGGCGATACGCAGTATTTT.

The V gene is TRBV5-1, the J gene TRBJ2-7, with 12 bases identical to TRBD1. The trim removed 2 bases at V and 4 bases at J, leaving 4 bases unmatched. CDR1 SGHRS and CDR2 YFSETQ come from the germline V gene. CDR3 length: 15 amino acids. This CDR3 reads CASSLGTGGWYEQYF. The CDR3, as DNA: TGCGCCAGCAGCTTAGGGACAGGGGGCTGGTACGAGCAGTACTTC. Using reference TRBV5-1 and TRBJ2-7 for the parts outside the CDR3, the full variable domain is KAGVTQTPRYLIKTRGQQVTLSCSPISGHRSVSWYQQTPGQGLQFLFEYFSETQRNKGNFPGRFSGRQFSNSRSEMNVSTLELGDSALYLCASSLGTGGWYEQYFGPGTRLTVT.

The sample holds a few counts of this clone. This sequence joins TRBV15 and TRBJ1-1; a possible D gene is TRBD1 (5 bases). CDR3 length: 14 residues. The germline V and J ends were trimmed by 4 bases and 5 bases, with 14 bases remaining between them. Germline CDR1 and CDR2: LNHNV and YYDKDF (reference sequence). The CDR3 sequence: CATSIGLGGTEAFF. As DNA, the CDR3 is TGTGCCACCAGCATTGGGCTGGGGGGAACTGAAGCTTTCTTT.

A single count supports this clone. V gene TRBV5-1 combines with J gene TRBJ2-5; tentative D call: TRBD2 (7 bases). V was clipped by 0 bases and J by 7 bases, with 19 bases between them. The CDR3 consists of 16 residues. The germline V gene has CDR1 SGHRS and CDR2 YFSETQ. This CDR3 reads CASSLGTGGLSGTQYF. The CDR3 nucleotides are TGCGCCAGCAGCTTGGGAACGGGGGGCCTGTCTGGGACCCAGTACTTC.

The chain employs TRBV7-9 and TRBJ2-7, with 9 positions matching TRBD1. CDR1 SEHNR and CDR2 FQNEAQ come from the germline V gene (reference sequence). This CDR3 contains 14 residues. The junction had 7 bases not matched to a gene; V was cut back by 5 bases and J by 5 bases. The CDR3 DNA is TGTGCCAGCAGCCTAGGACAGGGGAAGCACGAGCAGTACTTC. It encodes CASSLGQGKHEQYF.

The chain joins TRBV14 to TRBJ1-2; tentative D call: TRBD1 (6 bases). V lost 1 base to trimming and J lost 2 bases, with 14 bases between them. The CDR3 sequence is 16 residues long. Germline V CDR1 and CDR2: SGHDN, FVKESK. CDR3 nucleotide sequence: TGTGCCAGCAGCCAAGCCCAGGGGAAGGCGAACTATGGCTACACCTTC. Amino acids: CASSQAQGKANYGYTF.

The chain recombines TRBV6-5 with TRBJ2-7; TRBD1 matches 8 bases. The J segment lost 2 bases and the V segment lost 3 bases, leaving 3 bases of the junction unmatched. Germline CDR1 and CDR2: MNHEY and SVGAGI. The CDR3 runs 14 residues. CDR3 nucleotides: TGTGCCAGCAGTTATGACAGGGGAGCCTACGAGCAGTACTTC. Translating it yields CASSYDRGAYEQYF.

This clone has only a few counts. The chain couples TRBV2 to TRBJ1-2; the D is unclear. Germline V gives CDR1 SNHLY, CDR2 FYNNEI. Trimming removed 4 bases at V and 4 bases at J, with 7 bases between. This CDR3 contains 12 residues. This chain's CDR3 is CASSVGLYGYTF. CDR3 DNA sequence: TGTGCCAGCAGTGTAGGACTCTATGGCTACACCTTC. Together with reference TRBV2 and TRBJ1-2, the CDR3 gives the full variable domain: EPEVTQTPSHQVTQMGQEVILRCVPISNHLYFYWYRQILGQKVEFLVSFYNNEISEKSEIFDDQFSVERPDGSNFTLKIRSTKLEDSAMYFCASSVGLYGYTFGSGTRLTVV.

CDR3 in DNA: TGTGCCATCAGTCGGGACAGGGAAGTACTCGAGCAGTACTTC. This encodes CAISRDREVLEQYF. V gene TRBV10-3 combines with J gene TRBJ2-7; 9 nucleotides match TRBD1. The germline V gene encodes CDR1 ENHRY and CDR2 SYGVKD. After removal of 5 bases from V and 6 bases from J, the junction contained 8 bases not matched to a gene. The CDR3 totals 14 residues.